Following are 28 T cell receptor beta chains from one sample sequenced in a study of shared clonotypes between healthy human individuals. As defined, naive CD8 cells were CD45RO-negative and positively selected for CCR7, with terminally differentiated effector memory CD45RA+ cells excluded. Generated by immunoSEQ multiplex PCR, the TCRdb table keeps only in-frame clones and is missing some. This table holds around 550,000 clones, 95% found once. The sample comprised naive CD8+ T cells sorted from blood. The receptors here all came from a young woman in good health.

About this clone: Other DNA sequences within the sample encode an identical CDR3. The chain recombines TRBV5-6 with TRBJ2-7, with TRBD1 matching 8 bases. The CDR3 runs to 12 residues. V lost 2 bases to trimming and J lost 7 bases; unmatched junction nucleotides: 2. The V gene's germline CDR1 is SGHDT and CDR2 YYEEEE. DNA for the CDR3: TGTGCCAGCAGCTTAACAGGGGGGGAGCAGTACTTC. It yields the protein CASSLTGGEQYF.

V usage is TRBV6-5 and J usage is TRBJ1-3; no clear D gene. Germline CDR1 MNHEY, CDR2 SVGAGI. The CDR3 spans 14 residues. Trimming took off 6 bases at V and 1 base at J, with 10 bases between the two ends. The DNA for the CDR3 is TGTGCCAGCAGAGGAACTGGATCTGGAAACACCATATATTTT. Its translation is CASRGTGSGNTIYF.

V is TRBV6-5 and J is TRBJ2-3; D is unclear. V was pared by 5 bases and J by 7 bases, with 7 bases between. The CDR3 has 11 amino acids. Germline V gene lookup returns CDR1 MNHEY and CDR2 SVGAGI. Written as DNA, the CDR3 is TGTGCCAGCAGTGCCCAGAATACGCAGTATTTT. It is translated as CASSAQNTQYF.

This clone was seen once. This chain uses TRBV7-2 with TRBJ2-7; 7 bases fit TRBD1. The CDR3 is made up of 15 amino acids. The V gene's germline CDR1 is SGHTA and CDR2 FQGNSA. With V trimmed by 2 bases and J by 4 bases, 8 bases remained unmatched. CDR3 amino acids: CASSLMWDRRYEQYF. CDR3 bases: TGTGCCAGCAGCTTAATGTGGGACAGAAGATACGAGCAGTACTTC.

The chain has TRBV5-6 and TRBJ1-5; D might be TRBD1 (6 bases). The CDR3 extends over 16 amino acids. Germline V CDR1 and CDR2: SGHDT, YYEEEE. Trimming cost V 0 bases and J 5 bases, with 15 bases left between them. The DNA of the CDR3 is TGTGCCAGCAGCTTGGCCGGGGGGGGCTCCGATCAGCCCCAGCATTTT. Amino acids: CASSLAGGGSDQPQHF.

The J gene is TRBJ2-7, the V gene TRBV7-9, with 8 bases that match TRBD1. V trimming: 7 bases; J trimming: 3 bases; junction bases outside the gene matches: 14. Germline V gene sequence: CDR1 SEHNR, CDR2 FQNEAQ (reference sequence). This CDR3 is 16 amino acids long. The CDR3 sequence: CASIPRGQGAFYEQYF. CDR3 nucleotide sequence: TGTGCCAGCATCCCCAGGGGGCAGGGGGCTTTCTACGAGCAGTACTTC.

V is TRBV5-1 and J is TRBJ1-1; a weak D match, TRBD1 (6 bases). Germline V gene data show CDR1 as SGHRS and CDR2 as YFSETQ. V was cut by 2 bases and J by 7 bases, with 12 bases left in between. The CDR3 contains 13 residues. CDR3 protein: CASSLRGGHEAFF. CDR3 DNA: TGCGCCAGCAGCTTAAGGGGGGGCCATGAAGCTTTCTTT.

This clone was counted a single time. The V gene is TRBV7-9, the J gene TRBJ2-3; no clear D. Germline-derived CDR1 and CDR2 are SEHNR and FQNEAQ (reference sequence). Between the trimmed V and J ends, which lost 0 bases and 2 bases, there was a span of 15 bases. The CDR3 has 17 residues. The CDR3 loop is CASSLAGIADNTDTQYF. CDR3 sequence (DNA): TGTGCCAGCAGCTTAGCCGGTATAGCAGACAACACAGATACGCAGTATTTT.

This rearrangement joins TRBV9 to TRBJ2-5; a weak D match, TRBD2 (5 bases). The V end lost 0 bases, the J end lost 3 bases, and 9 bases lay between the germline ends. This CDR3 contains 14 residues. The V gene's germline CDR1 is SGDLS and CDR2 YYNGEE. The CDR3 DNA sequence: TGTGCCAGCAGCGTAGGTGGGAGCAAAGAGACCCAGTACTTC. This translates into CASSVGGSKETQYF.

This chain links TRBV5-6 with TRBJ2-7; TRBD2 aligns across 7 bases. The CDR3 has 15 residues. The V segment lost 5 bases and the J segment 3 bases; nucleotides outside the gene matches: 11. Per the germline V gene, CDR1 is SGHDT and CDR2 is YYEEEE. DNA for the CDR3: TGTGCCAGCAGTTCCCCACTAGCGCTCAGCTACGAGCAGTACTTC. It is translated as CASSSPLALSYEQYF.

The chain recombines TRBV7-9 with TRBJ2-5; the D gene could be TRBD1 or TRBD2 (5 bases each). With 3 bases removed from V and 2 bases from J, the gap between germline ends came to 16 bases. The CDR3 spans 16 residues. Looked up from germline, CDR1 is SEHNR and CDR2 is FQNEAQ (reference sequence). CDR3 in amino acids: CASSLPEPGRQETQYF. The CDR3 DNA follows: TGTGCCAGCAGCTTGCCAGAACCGGGACGACAAGAGACCCAGTACTTC.

V gene TRBV5-1 combines with J gene TRBJ2-1; 9 nucleotides match TRBD2. CDR3 length: 16 residues. V dropped 1 base and J dropped 2; count of bases not matched to a gene: 4. Germline V gene sequence: CDR1 SGHRS, CDR2 YFSETQ. CDR3 coding DNA: TGCGCCAGCAGCTTGTTTGCGGGAGGGACCTACAATGAGCAGTTCTTC. Translation gives CASSLFAGGTYNEQFF.

V is TRBV25-1 and J is TRBJ2-5; D remains unclear. V lost 6 bases, J lost 2 bases, and 10 bases lay in between. The V gene's germline CDR1 is MGHDK and CDR2 SYGVNS. The length of the CDR3 is 13 residues. CDR3 sequence: CASRVLGQETQYF. The CDR3 region has the DNA TGTGCCAGCAGGGTTTTAGGTCAAGAGACCCAGTACTTC.

The J gene is TRBJ2-1, the V gene TRBV6-5, with 8 bases aligning to TRBD1. Trimming cost V 6 bases and J 3 bases; bases outside gene matches: 7. Germline loops: CDR1 MNHEY, CDR2 SVGAGI. The CDR3 spans 15 residues. CDR3 bases: TGTGCCAGCAGCCCGACAGGGGCCCACTACAATGAGCAGTTCTTC. It codes for CASSPTGAHYNEQFF.

Only one count was recorded for this clone. In nucleotides, the CDR3 is TGTGCCAGCAGCTTGGATCGTGTGGGGCGCACTGAAGCTTTCTTT. Its protein is CASSLDRVGRTEAFF. The chain links TRBV5-6 to TRBJ1-1, with D possibly being TRBD1 (5 bases). V was shortened by 0 bases and J by 4 bases, with 13 bases between the two germline ends. This CDR3 region has 15 residues. The germline CDR1 and CDR2 sequences are SGHDT and YYEEEE.

This clone was counted a single time. This chain joins TRBV5-8 and TRBJ2-1; D may correspond to TRBD1 or TRBD2 (5 bases each). The CDR3 covers 12 residues. With 4 bases removed from V and 14 bases from J, the gap between germline ends came to 16 bases. CDR1 and CDR2 (germline): SGHTS, YDEGEE. The CDR3 protein is CASSPRGSREFF. The CDR3 DNA follows: TGTGCCAGCAGCCCGAGGGGCTCACGGGAGTTCTTC. The full variable domain, its missing parts supplied by reference TRBV5-8 and TRBJ2-1, is EAGVTQSPTHLIKTRGQQATLRCSPISGHTSVYWYQQALGLGLQFLLWYDEGEERNRGNFPPRFSGRQFPNYSSELNVNALELEDSALYLCASSPRGSREFFGPGTRLTVL.

The chain recombines TRBV28 with TRBJ2-2; D possibly matches TRBD1 or TRBD2 (6 bases each). The length of the CDR3 is 15 residues. Between the trimmed V and J ends, which lost 1 base and 5 bases, there was a span of 11 bases. Germline V CDR1 and CDR2: MDHEN, SYDVKM. CDR3 sequence reads: CASSLSGARTGELFF. CDR3 bases: TGTGCCAGCAGTTTATCGGGGGCGCGGACCGGGGAGCTGTTTTTT. Supplemented by reference TRBV28 and TRBJ2-2, the full variable domain reads DVKVTQSSRYLVKRTGEKVFLECVQDMDHENMFWYRQDPGLGLRLIYFSYDVKMKEKGDIPEGYSVSREKKERFSLILESASTNQTSMYLCASSLSGARTGELFFGEGSRLTVL.

This clone has just one count. The chain is built from TRBV27 and TRBJ1-1, with 8 bases fitting TRBD1. CDR1 and CDR2 (germline): MNHEY, SMNVEV (reference sequence). The CDR3 runs 15 residues. Trimming at V came to 5 bases and at J to 6 bases, leaving 11 bases not matched to a gene. The CDR3 DNA reads TGTGCCAGCAGTCCCCGGACAGGGAGAAAGTCTGAAGCTTTCTTT. It specifies CASSPRTGRKSEAFF.

The genes are TRBV9 and TRBJ2-7; maybe TRBD2 (6 bases). Looked up from germline, CDR1 is SGDLS and CDR2 is YYNGEE. The germline V and J ends were trimmed by 4 bases and 6 bases, with 17 bases remaining between them. The CDR3 covers 14 residues. The CDR3 reads CASSSDGPGGEQYF. In DNA, the CDR3 is TGTGCCAGCAGCTCGGACGGCCCCGGGGGCGAGCAGTACTTC.

The chain employs TRBV28 and TRBJ2-5; TRBD2 matches at 9 bases. This CDR3 comprises 15 residues. The junction had 8 bases not matched to a gene; V was cut back by 5 bases and J by 4 bases. CDR1 is MDHEN, CDR2 SYDVKM, per germline. CDR3 sequence (DNA): TGTGCCAGCAGTCCGGGACTAGCAACACCAGAGACCCAGTACTTC. Residues: CASSPGLATPETQYF.

This rearrangement joins TRBV6-6 to TRBJ2-3; the match to TRBD2 covers 11 bases. The V and J ends lost 6 bases and 3 bases, in that order; junction bases with no gene match: 5. Germline V gene data show CDR1 as MNHNY and CDR2 as SVGAGI (reference sequence). The CDR3 is made up of 15 amino acids. Here the CDR3 DNA reads TGTGCCAGCAGCACGGGACTAGCGGAGACAGATACGCAGTATTTT. It yields the protein CASSTGLAETDTQYF.

This chain uses TRBV4-2 with TRBJ2-3; D possibly corresponds to TRBD2 (6 bases). CDR1 and CDR2 (germline): LGHNA, YNFKEQ. Trimming left V 1 base short and J 6 bases short, with 20 bases between. The CDR3 sequence is 17 residues long. The CDR3 reads CASSQAPYLGEEDTQYF. The CDR3 DNA reads as TGTGCCAGCAGCCAAGCCCCTTACCTCGGGGAGGAGGATACGCAGTATTTT.

This chain links TRBV30 with TRBJ1-2; a weak D match, TRBD1 (6 bases). CDR3 length: 13 residues. The germline V gene has CDR1 GTSNPN and CDR2 SVGIG (reference sequence). With 7 bases removed from V and 8 bases from J, the gap between germline ends came to 20 bases. The CDR3 region is CAYTDFSGGGYTF. The CDR3 coding sequence is TGTGCCTACACCGACTTCTCGGGGGGCGGCTACACCTTC. Supplemented by reference TRBV30 and TRBJ1-2, the full variable domain reads SQTIHQWPATLVQPVGSPLSLECTVEGTSNPNLYWYRQAAGRGLQLLFYSVGIGQISSEVPQNLSASRPQDRQFILSSKKLLLSDSGFYLCAYTDFSGGGYTFGSGTRLTVV.

V usage is TRBV28 and J usage is TRBJ2-6, with D unclear. In germline, CDR1 is MDHEN, CDR2 SYDVKM. The CDR3 has 15 residues. Trimming stripped 5 bases from V and 1 base from J, with 9 bases between. The CDR3 region has the DNA TGTGCCAGCAGTCCATGGGGATCTGGGGCCAACGTCCTGACTTTC. It translates to CASSPWGSGANVLTF.

The chain combines TRBV28 with TRBJ2-1; 9 bases agree with TRBD2. The CDR3 has 17 residues. With V trimmed by 3 bases and J by 7 bases, 13 bases remained unmatched. The germline V gene has CDR1 MDHEN and CDR2 SYDVKM. This CDR3 is CASSLSGWREGRNEQFF. For the CDR3, the DNA is TGTGCCAGCAGTTTGTCCGGTTGGCGGGAGGGCAGGAATGAGCAGTTCTTC.

This clone was observed once. The chain recombines TRBV5-4 with TRBJ2-5; perhaps TRBD2 as D (5 bases). Germline V CDR1 and CDR2: SGHNT, YYREEE (reference sequence). This CDR3 region has 11 residues. V dropped 0 bases and J dropped 10 bases, with 7 bases sitting between them. This CDR3 reads CASSLAGDQYF. CDR3 DNA: TGTGCCAGCAGCTTGGCCGGGGACCAGTACTTC.

The chain links TRBV11-1 to TRBJ2-2; D unresolved. Germline values: CDR1 SGHAT, CDR2 FQDESV (reference sequence). CDR3 length: 12 amino acids. Trimming cost V 5 bases and J 5 bases, with 6 bases left between them. As DNA, the CDR3 is TGTGCCAGCAGCCCCATGACCGGGGAGCTGTTTTTT. Its translation is CASSPMTGELFF. Filled out from reference TRBV11-1 and TRBJ2-2, the complete variable domain reads EAEVAQSPRYKITEKSQAVAFWCDPISGHATLYWYRQILGQGPELLVQFQDESVVDDSQLPKDRFSAERLKGVDSTLKIQPAELGDSAMYLCASSPMTGELFFGEGSRLTVL.

V is TRBV28 and J is TRBJ2-7, with 7 positions matching TRBD2. Per germline, CDR1 MDHEN and CDR2 SYDVKM. The trim removed 5 bases at V and 0 bases at J, leaving 10 bases unmatched. This CDR3 comprises 16 residues. The DNA for the CDR3 is TGTGCCAGCAGTGCCGCCCGGGACTACTACTCCTACGAGCAGTACTTC. This gives the protein CASSAARDYYSYEQYF.